The next 14 T cell receptor beta chains were all read from a single sample in a study of T-cell memory formation after mild COVID-19. Using its own MiXCR run on the 5' RACE reads, TCRdb lists one record per CDR3 protein. Among roughly 310,000 distinct CDR3 sequences listed, around a sixth were seen once. Sequenced material: PBMCs or a T cell subset sorted from them (not recorded which). The receptors were sampled from a man younger than 35 who had mild COVID-19 (a few samples of this study predate the infection). Cell type and time point are not known.

This clonotype was observed at least ten times. The J gene is TRBJ2-1, the V gene TRBV7-2, with D possibly being TRBD1 (7 bases). The V gene lost 6 bases and the J gene lost 8 bases, with 14 bases spanning the gap. Germline V lookup: CDR1 SGHTA, CDR2 FQGNSA. There are 13 residues in the CDR3. CDR3 protein: CASRSGGKDEQFF. In DNA, the CDR3 is TGTGCCAGCAGATCAGGGGGGAAGGATGAGCAGTTCTTC.

The rearrangement links TRBV6-1 to TRBJ1-5; no clear D gene. There are 12 residues in the CDR3. The V end lost 4 bases, the J end lost 3 bases, and 4 bases lay between the germline ends. The germline V gene encodes CDR1 MNHNS and CDR2 SASEGT. CDR3 sequence reads: CASSVLNQPQHF. The CDR3 DNA follows: TGTGCCAGCAGTGTCCTCAATCAGCCCCAGCATTTT.

This clonotype has only a few counts. The V call is TRBV6-1, the J call TRBJ1-4; the D is unclear. In germline, CDR1 is MNHNS, CDR2 SASEGT. CDR3 length: 12 residues. V dropped 6 bases and J dropped 3 bases, with 5 bases sitting between them. The CDR3 DNA reads as TGTGCCAGCAGGGACTCTAATGAAAAACTGTTTTTT. Translation gives CASRDSNEKLFF.

This clonotype showed up just a few times. V usage is TRBV20-1 and J usage is TRBJ2-7, with unresolved D. There are 12 residues in the CDR3. Germline V gives CDR1 DFQATT, CDR2 SNEGSKA (reference sequence). V shed 3 bases and J shed 3 bases, with 9 bases lying between them. CDR3 protein: CSASGIHYEQYF. The CDR3 DNA reads as TGCAGTGCTAGCGGCATCCACTACGAGCAGTACTTC.

This clonotype appeared a few times. The gene calls are TRBV5-1 and TRBJ2-1; 7 bases align to TRBD2. The V segment lost 1 base and the J segment 4 bases; nucleotides outside the gene matches: 5. The CDR3 consists of 15 residues. CDR1 SGHRS and CDR2 YFSETQ come from the germline V gene. The CDR3, as DNA: TGCGCCAGCAGCTTGTCTAGCGGTACTTACAATGAGCAGTTCTTC. Protein sequence: CASSLSSGTYNEQFF.

The chain uses TRBV7-9 and TRBJ2-7; D might be TRBD1 (5 bases). Germline lookup yields CDR1 SEHNR and CDR2 FQNEAQ (reference sequence). The V gene lost 6 bases and the J gene lost 6 bases, with 12 bases spanning the gap. CDR3 size: 12 residues. CDR3 sequence reads: CASSDSPAEQYF. CDR3 nucleotides: TGTGCCAGCAGTGACAGCCCCGCCGAGCAGTACTTC. Full variable domain (outside the CDR3, taken from reference TRBV7-9 and TRBJ2-7): DTGVSQNPRHKITKRGQNVTFRCDPISEHNRLYWYRQTLGQGPEFLTYFQNEAQLEKSRLLSDRFSAERPKGSFSTLEIQRTEQGDSAMYLCASSDSPAEQYFGPGTRLTVT.

This clonotype has ten or more counts. The chain links TRBV6-5 to TRBJ1-6; no clear D gene. CDR3 length: 13 amino acids. The germline CDR1 and CDR2 sequences are MNHEY and SVGAGI. With 5 bases removed from V and 10 bases from J, the gap between germline ends came to 12 bases. This CDR3 reads CASSTRTSSPLHF. The CDR3 region has the DNA TGTGCCAGCAGTACGAGGACCAGCTCACCCCTCCACTTT.

This clonotype was picked up a small number of times. This chain joins TRBV10-3 and TRBJ2-2; the D gene is possibly TRBD1 (6 bases). This CDR3 spans 13 amino acids. V was clipped by 6 bases and J by 5 bases, with 10 bases between them. Germline CDR1 ENHRY, CDR2 SYGVKD. DNA for the CDR3: TGTGCCATCAGGGGGGCAGGGACCGGGGAGCTGTTTTTT. Residues: CAIRGAGTGELFF.

The J gene is TRBJ2-7, the V gene TRBV29-1; TRBD1 might be the D (6 bases). The CDR3 totals 13 residues. Germline lookup yields CDR1 SQVTM and CDR2 ANQGSEA. This CDR3 reads CRLDRFYPLEQYV. Here the CDR3 DNA reads TGCAGGTTAGACAGGTTCTACCCCCTCGAGCAGTACGTC.

This clonotype was detected a few times. The genes are TRBV24-1 and TRBJ2-5; D unclear. The CDR3 is made up of 15 amino acids. The V gene lost 0 bases and the J gene lost 5 bases, with 12 bases spanning the gap. CDR1 is KGHDR, CDR2 SFDVKD, per germline. The CDR3 is CATSDLQAGLETQYF. CDR3 DNA: TGTGCCACCAGTGATTTGCAAGCCGGGCTGGAGACCCAGTACTTC.

V is TRBV6-2 or TRBV6-3 and J is TRBJ2-1; D is unresolved. V lost 7 bases and J 5 bases, leaving 15 bases between the germline ends. Per the germline V gene, CDR1 is MNHEY and CDR2 is SVGEGT. CDR3 size: 14 residues. CDR3 protein: CASTHSSFNNEQFF. CDR3 nucleotide sequence: TGTGCCAGCACCCACTCGTCATTCAACAATGAGCAGTTCTTC.

V and J are TRBV6-2 or TRBV6-3 and TRBJ2-1, with unresolved D. Germline values: CDR1 MNHEY, CDR2 SVGEGT. This CDR3 has 13 residues. The V end lost 5 bases, the J end lost 4 bases, and 9 bases lay between the germline ends. CDR3 sequence reads: CASSRTLYNEQFF. CDR3 in DNA: TGTGCCAGCAGTCGGACCTTATACAATGAGCAGTTCTTC.

This clonotype appeared a few times. The V and J genes are TRBV24-1 and TRBJ2-3; 8 bases are a match to TRBD1. The CDR3 totals 15 residues. Trimming took 5 bases from V and 3 from J; bases not matched to a gene: 6. CDR1 is KGHDR and CDR2 is SFDVKD in the germline V gene. CDR3 protein: CATSAGQGRTDTQYF. CDR3 sequence (DNA): TGTGCCACCAGTGCCGGACAGGGTCGAACAGATACGCAGTATTTT.

With regard to this clonotype: A single base separates this from a much larger clone, so it may be a read error. The chain combines TRBV7-8 with TRBJ2-3; D might be TRBD1 (6 bases). This CDR3 spans 16 amino acids. V was shortened by 0 bases and J by 7 bases, with 17 bases between the two germline ends. The germline CDR1 and CDR2 sequences are SGHVS and FQNEAQ. This chain's CDR3 is CASSLAQAGVAYTQYF. In DNA, the CDR3 is TGTGCCAGCAGCTTAGCGCAGGCAGGGGTCGCATATACGCAGTATTTT.